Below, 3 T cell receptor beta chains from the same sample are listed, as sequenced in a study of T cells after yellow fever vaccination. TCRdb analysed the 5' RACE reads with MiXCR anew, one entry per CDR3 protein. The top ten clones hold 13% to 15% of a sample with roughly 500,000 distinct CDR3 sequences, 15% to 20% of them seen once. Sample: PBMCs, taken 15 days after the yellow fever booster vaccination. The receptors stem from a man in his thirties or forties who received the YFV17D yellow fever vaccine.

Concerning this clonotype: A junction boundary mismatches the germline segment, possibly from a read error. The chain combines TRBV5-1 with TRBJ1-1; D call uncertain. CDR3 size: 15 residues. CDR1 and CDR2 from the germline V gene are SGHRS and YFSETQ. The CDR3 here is CASSLETLQNTEAFF. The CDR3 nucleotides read TGCGCCAGCAGCTTGGAAACCCTACAGAACACCGAAGCTTTCTTT.

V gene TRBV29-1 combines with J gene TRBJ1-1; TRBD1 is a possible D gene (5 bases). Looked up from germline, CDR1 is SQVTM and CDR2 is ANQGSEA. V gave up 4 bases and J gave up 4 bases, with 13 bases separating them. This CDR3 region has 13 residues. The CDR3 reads CSVVWGAFTEAFF. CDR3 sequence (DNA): TGCAGCGTTGTATGGGGCGCGTTCACTGAAGCTTTCTTT.

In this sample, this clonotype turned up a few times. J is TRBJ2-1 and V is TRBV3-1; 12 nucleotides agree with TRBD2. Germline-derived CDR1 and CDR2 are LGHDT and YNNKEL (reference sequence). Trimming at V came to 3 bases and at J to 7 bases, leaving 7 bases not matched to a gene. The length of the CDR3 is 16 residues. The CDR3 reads CASSHRTSGTRNEQFF. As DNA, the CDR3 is TGTGCCAGCAGCCACCGGACTAGCGGGACCCGGAATGAGCAGTTCTTC.